What follows are 31 T cell receptor beta chains derived from one specimen sequenced in a study of PD-1 blockade in classical Hodgkin lymphoma (TCRdb year 2020). The sample's time point label is to be understood as: cycle 4 day 1 (C4D1), after more than 5 weeks of nivolumab. Every trial patient had relapsed after autologous stem cell transplantation, and cohorts A, B and C differed in prior brentuximab vedotin exposure. Libraries came from the immunoSEQ multiplex PCR assay. The table was pulled from immuneACCESS by TCRdb, which kept in-frame rearrangements only. Such tables lose some clones; where checked, under half of the loss comes from unresolved V genes, and the rest has no known cause. Across this sample there are roughly 100,000 clones, with about 92% seen only once. The ten largest clones take up 15% to 20% of the sample. The starting material was peripheral blood mononuclear cells (PBMCs), obtained before the fourth cycle of nivolumab. The receptors stem from a human donor with classical Hodgkin lymphoma.

The J gene is TRBJ2-3, the V gene TRBV5-1; D is possibly TRBD2 (6 bases). The V gene lost 5 bases and the J gene lost 3 bases, with 16 bases spanning the gap. This CDR3 has 15 amino acids. The germline gives CDR1 SGHRS, CDR2 YFSETQ. CDR3 region: CASRRSEGWTDTQYF. As DNA, the CDR3 is TGCGCCAGCAGAAGGTCGGAGGGGTGGACAGATACGCAGTATTTT.

The chain couples TRBV5-1 to TRBJ2-1; D not certain. Looked up from germline, CDR1 is SGHRS and CDR2 is YFSETQ. Deletions cut 6 bases from V and 0 bases from J, with 10 bases between. CDR3 length: 14 residues. Written as DNA, the CDR3 is TGCGCCAGCACAAGGAGTCTCTCCTACAATGAGCAGTTCTTC. Residues: CASTRSLSYNEQFF.

The chain has TRBV27 and TRBJ2-2, with 9 bases that match TRBD2. V shed 1 base and J 6 bases; nucleotides not matched to a gene: 15. Germline assignment: CDR1 MNHEY and CDR2 SMNVEV (reference sequence). This CDR3 contains 19 residues. Here the CDR3 reads CASSLLGSAGGRMAGELFF. The CDR3, as DNA: TGTGCCAGCAGTTTATTGGGGAGTGCGGGAGGGAGAATGGCCGGGGAGCTGTTTTTT.

The rearrangement uses TRBV5-1 and TRBJ2-1; 10 bases fit TRBD2. The trim removed 7 bases at V and 1 base at J, leaving 5 bases unmatched. The CDR3 spans 15 residues. Germline CDR1 is SGHRS and CDR2 is YFSETQ. CDR3 nucleotide sequence: TGCGCCAGCTCCCTAGCGGGAGAGTCCTACAATGAGCAGTTCTTC. It is translated as CASSLAGESYNEQFF.

The V gene is TRBV30, the J gene TRBJ1-6; the D is unclear. Trimming took 8 bases from V and 4 from J, leaving 18 bases between them. CDR1 and CDR2 (germline): GTSNPN, SVGIG (reference sequence). This CDR3 contains 15 residues. The DNA of the CDR3 is TGTGCCGGAAAATTCAGTGTTTCGTATAATTCACCCCTCCACTTT. Protein: CAGKFSVSYNSPLHF.

The rearrangement joins TRBV4-1 to TRBJ2-7, with 9 bases fitting TRBD1. Germline loops: CDR1 MGHRA, CDR2 YSYEKL. The V segment lost 5 bases and the J segment 6 bases; nucleotides outside the gene matches: 8. The CDR3 totals 14 residues. The DNA for the CDR3 is TGCGCCAGCAGCTACGGGACAGGGAAGGGCGAGCAGTACTTC. Translating gives CASSYGTGKGEQYF.

This chain joins TRBV6-5 and TRBJ2-7, with D unresolved. The length of the CDR3 is 15 residues. CDR1 MNHEY and CDR2 SVGAGI come from the germline V gene. V was pared by 0 bases and J by 2 bases, with 11 bases between. CDR3 protein: CASSYSVVGTYEQYF. The CDR3 DNA follows: TGTGCCAGCAGTTACTCAGTGGTGGGCACCTACGAGCAGTACTTC.

The chain combines TRBV19 with TRBJ2-1; 11 nucleotides agree with TRBD2. The V segment lost 11 bases and the J segment 6 bases; nucleotides outside the gene matches: 18. The CDR3 has 17 residues. From germline, CDR1 is LNHDA and CDR2 SQIVND (reference sequence). CDR3 DNA: TGTGCCTCCTCGACTAGCGGGAAGTCGATGAGGATCAATGAGCAGTTCTTC. The encoded protein is CASSTSGKSMRINEQFF.

This rearrangement joins TRBV11-2 to TRBJ2-2; 9 bases agree with TRBD1. This CDR3 is built from 15 residues. The J segment lost 7 bases and the V segment lost 1 base, leaving 4 bases of the junction unmatched. From germline, CDR1 is SGHAT and CDR2 FQNNGV. CDR3 DNA sequence: TGTGCCAGCAGCTTAGGGGACAGGGTTGGCGGGGAGCTGTTTTTT. Protein product: CASSLGDRVGGELFF.

The rearrangement links TRBV27 to TRBJ2-7; perhaps D is TRBD1 or TRBD2 (5 bases each). CDR3 length: 12 amino acids. Germline V gene lookup returns CDR1 MNHEY and CDR2 SMNVEV (reference sequence). Trimming took off 5 bases at V and 6 bases at J, with 11 bases between the two ends. The chain's CDR3 is CASSPSGSEQYF. The CDR3, as DNA: TGTGCCAGCAGTCCCTCAGGGAGCGAGCAGTACTTC.

This sequence joins TRBV30 and TRBJ1-4; 11 bases are shared with TRBD1. CDR1 is GTSNPN, CDR2 SVGIG, per germline (reference sequence). J gave up 3 bases and V 3 bases, and 3 bases lay outside the gene matches. This CDR3 is built from 15 residues. Here the CDR3 DNA reads TGTGCCTGGAGGGACAGGGGGCGATCTAATGAAAAACTGTTTTTT. It codes for CAWRDRGRSNEKLFF.

The chain employs TRBV6-5 and TRBJ2-7, with D possibly called TRBD1 or TRBD2 (5 bases each). Trimming shortened V by 5 bases and J by 6 bases, and 17 bases separated the two germline ends. The CDR3 runs to 14 residues. Germline V gives CDR1 MNHEY, CDR2 SVGAGI. DNA for the CDR3: TGTGCCAGCAGTGTGGCCGGGACCTTCGGCGAGCAGTACTTC. Protein: CASSVAGTFGEQYF.

The chain employs TRBV28 and TRBJ2-1; perhaps TRBD1 as D (5 bases). V was shortened by 6 bases and J by 0 bases, with 21 bases between the two germline ends. CDR3 size: 18 residues. Looked up from germline, CDR1 is MDHEN and CDR2 is SYDVKM. This chain's CDR3 is CASRTQGWPAGSYNEQFF. For the CDR3, the DNA is TGTGCCAGCAGAACTCAGGGTTGGCCAGCTGGCTCCTACAATGAGCAGTTCTTC.

This clone appeared a single time. The chain carries TRBV5-4 and TRBJ2-3, with 9 bases lining up with TRBD1. V was clipped by 2 bases and J by 1 base; unmatched bases: 2. This CDR3 comprises 15 residues. Germline values: CDR1 SGHNT, CDR2 YYREEE (reference sequence). The CDR3 DNA sequence: TGTGCCAGCAGCTTAAACAGGGGGCGCACAGATACGCAGTATTTT. It codes for CASSLNRGRTDTQYF.

The chain carries TRBV28 and TRBJ2-1, with TRBD2 matching 9 bases. Germline lookup yields CDR1 MDHEN and CDR2 SYDVKM. The CDR3 is made up of 18 amino acids. Germline trimming cut 6 bases from V and 12 bases from J; bases unmatched to any gene: 24. CDR3 in DNA: TGTGCCAGCAGCCGAAGCGGGGGCGGGAGGGCCCGGGGGACCCCGCAGTTCTTC. This encodes CASSRSGGGRARGTPQFF.

The gene calls are TRBV5-6 and TRBJ2-7; a possible D gene is TRBD2 (5 bases). V lost 5 bases and J 2 bases, leaving 11 bases between the germline ends. CDR1 and CDR2 from the germline V gene are SGHDT and YYEEEE. The CDR3 spans 13 residues. The CDR3 sequence: CASRTMGTYEQYF. CDR3 nucleotide sequence: TGTGCCAGCAGGACTATGGGGACCTACGAGCAGTACTTC.

This clone was seen more than once but under ten times. The CDR3 region has the DNA TGTGCCAGCAGCTCCACAGGGGTTAGCTATGGCTACACCTTC. As protein: CASSSTGVSYGYTF. V usage is TRBV5-4 and J usage is TRBJ1-2, with 7 bases identical to TRBD1. There are 14 residues in the CDR3. J lost 4 bases, V lost 3 bases, and 6 bases had no gene match. CDR1 and CDR2 (germline): SGHNT, YYREEE (reference sequence).

The J gene is TRBJ2-1, the V gene TRBV11-3; TRBD2 aligns across 12 bases. Germline CDR1 and CDR2: SGHNT and YENEEA. This CDR3 has 17 residues. After removal of 4 bases from V and 7 bases from J, the junction contained 11 bases not matched to a gene. CDR3 nucleotides: TGTGCCAGCAGCTCCGGGACTAGCGGGCCTCCTCCTAATGAGCAGTTCTTC. Translating it yields CASSSGTSGPPPNEQFF.

CDR3 in DNA: TGCGCCAGCAGGACCCGGGACAATGCTTACAATGAGCAGTTCTTC. It specifies CASRTRDNAYNEQFF. The chain couples TRBV5-1 to TRBJ2-1, with TRBD1 as a possible D gene (6 bases). The germline V gene encodes CDR1 SGHRS and CDR2 YFSETQ. The CDR3 loop spans 15 amino acids. With 5 bases removed from V and 4 bases from J, the gap between germline ends came to 16 bases.

The J gene is TRBJ2-7, the V gene TRBV5-6; no clear D gene. The CDR3 spans 15 residues. CDR1 and CDR2 (germline): SGHDT, YYEEEE. Trimming left V 2 bases short and J 4 bases short, with 16 bases between. The CDR3 coding sequence is TGTGCCAGCAGCTTCTCCTGGGTCAACCCTTACGAGCAGTACTTC. It yields the protein CASSFSWVNPYEQYF.

The genes are TRBV28 and TRBJ2-7; D is perhaps TRBD1 (8 bases). Trimming removed 2 bases from V and 4 bases from J, with 24 bases in between. There are 18 residues in the CDR3. The germline gives CDR1 MDHEN, CDR2 SYDVKM. The CDR3 DNA sequence: TGTGCCAGCAGTTTAGACTCCATTAACAGGGGGAGGGTATACGAGCAGTACTTC. Residues: CASSLDSINRGRVYEQYF.

The chain uses TRBV5-8 and TRBJ2-1, with 8 bases fitting TRBD1. Germline assignment: CDR1 SGHTS and CDR2 YDEGEE. The CDR3 consists of 13 residues. Losses at the gene ends were 4 bases for V and 7 bases for J; bases not matched to a gene: 4. CDR3 in amino acids: CASSLDRVNEQFF. CDR3 DNA sequence: TGTGCCAGCAGCCTGGACAGGGTGAATGAGCAGTTCTTC.

The V gene is TRBV6-5, the J gene TRBJ1-2; D gene uncertain. The CDR3 sequence is 13 residues long. The germline gives CDR1 MNHEY, CDR2 SVGAGI. With 5 bases removed from V and 8 bases from J, the gap between germline ends came to 15 bases. The CDR3 here is CASSPGGWAGYTF. The CDR3 DNA is TGTGCCAGCAGTCCCGGCGGTTGGGCAGGCTACACCTTC.

This sequence joins TRBV15 and TRBJ2-7, with 10 positions matching TRBD1. The CDR3 is 14 amino acids. The junction had 2 bases not matched to a gene; V was cut back by 3 bases and J by 3 bases. The germline V gene encodes CDR1 LNHNV and CDR2 YYDKDF (reference sequence). The CDR3 loop is CATSSGQGGYEQYF. CDR3 nucleotide sequence: TGTGCCACCAGCAGTGGACAGGGGGGCTACGAGCAGTACTTC.

In regard to this clone: The junction does not match germline at one end; this may be a read error. The rearrangement links TRBV18 to TRBJ1-4, with D unresolved. The CDR3 sequence is 13 residues long. Germline CDR1 reads KGHSH; CDR2 reads LQKENI. CDR3 nucleotides: TGTGCCAACTCACCAGGAGGGTATGAAAAACTGTTTTTT. Translating it yields CANSPGGYEKLFF.

The V call is TRBV28, the J call TRBJ1-1; no reliable D call. Germline CDR1 MDHEN, CDR2 SYDVKM. The ends were cut back, 1 base at V and 7 bases at J, with 4 bases in the middle. The CDR3 sequence is 11 residues long. The DNA of the CDR3 is TGTGCCAGCAGTTTATCTGGTGAAGCTTTCTTT. Its protein product is CASSLSGEAFF.

This CDR3 is CATRRAGRYTDTQYF. The CDR3 DNA sequence: TGTGCCACCCGAAGGGCGGGAAGATACACAGATACGCAGTATTTT. The rearrangement uses TRBV13 and TRBJ2-3; weak D call: TRBD2 (6 bases). The length of the CDR3 is 15 residues. The V end lost 10 bases, the J end lost 2 bases, and 19 bases lay between the germline ends. Germline lookup yields CDR1 PRHDT and CDR2 FYEKMQ (reference sequence).

V and J are TRBV30 and TRBJ2-2; D gene unclear. The CDR3 is made up of 13 amino acids. The germline V and J ends were trimmed by 0 bases and 4 bases, with 6 bases remaining between them. Germline assignment: CDR1 GTSNPN and CDR2 SVGIG (reference sequence). CDR3 coding DNA: TGTGCCTGGAGTGTACTTACCACCGGGGAGCTGTTTTTT. Translating it yields CAWSVLTTGELFF.

V and J are TRBV27 and TRBJ2-5; 12 bases are shared with TRBD1. Germline V gene lookup returns CDR1 MNHEY and CDR2 SMNVEV (reference sequence). This CDR3 region has 15 residues. Germline trimming cut 10 bases from V and 4 bases from J; bases unmatched to any gene: 10. In nucleotides, the CDR3 is TGTGCCACCTCCCTCGGGACAGGGGGCGTAGAGACCCAGTACTTC. Protein product: CATSLGTGGVETQYF.

This clone was observed a few times. The V and J genes are TRBV10-3 and TRBJ1-2; D possibly corresponds to TRBD1 (5 bases). With 2 bases removed from V and 0 bases from J, the gap between germline ends came to 10 bases. Germline-derived CDR1 and CDR2 are ENHRY and SYGVKD. The CDR3 contains 15 residues. The DNA for the CDR3 is TGTGCCATCAGTGAGGTCGGGGCGGCTAACTATGGCTACACCTTC. Translated, it gives CAISEVGAANYGYTF.

This rearrangement joins TRBV10-3 to TRBJ2-2; D is uncertain. Germline CDR1 is ENHRY and CDR2 is SYGVKD. Trimming took off 4 bases at V and 2 bases at J, with 5 bases between the two ends. The CDR3 has 13 residues. The CDR3 spells CAISGINTGELFF. The CDR3 DNA is TGTGCCATCAGTGGTATTAACACCGGGGAGCTGTTTTTT.